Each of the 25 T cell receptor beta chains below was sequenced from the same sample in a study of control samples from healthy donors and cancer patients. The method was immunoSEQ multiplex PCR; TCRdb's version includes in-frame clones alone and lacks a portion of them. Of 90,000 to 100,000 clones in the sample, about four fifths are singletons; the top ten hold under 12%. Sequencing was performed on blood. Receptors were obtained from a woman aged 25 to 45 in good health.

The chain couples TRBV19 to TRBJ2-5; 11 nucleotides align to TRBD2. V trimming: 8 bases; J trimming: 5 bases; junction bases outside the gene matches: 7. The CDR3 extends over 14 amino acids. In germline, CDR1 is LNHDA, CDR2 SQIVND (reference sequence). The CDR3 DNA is TGTGCCAGTCGAGTAGCGGGGGGGCTGGAGACCCAGTACTTC. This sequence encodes CASRVAGGLETQYF.

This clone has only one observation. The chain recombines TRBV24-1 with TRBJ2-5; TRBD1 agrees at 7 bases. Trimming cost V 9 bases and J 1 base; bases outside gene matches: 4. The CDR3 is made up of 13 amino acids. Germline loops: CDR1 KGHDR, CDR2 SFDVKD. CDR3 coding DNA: TGTGCCACCGGCCGGACAGGCCAAGAGACCCAGTACTTC. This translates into CATGRTGQETQYF.

The CDR3 loop is CASSVASGGGTEAFF. CDR3 DNA: TGTGCCAGCAGCGTAGCTTCTGGAGGGGGCACTGAAGCTTTCTTT. The chain couples TRBV9 to TRBJ1-1; D is possibly TRBD1 (6 bases). V lost 0 bases, J lost 4 bases, and 13 bases lay in between. CDR3 length equals 15 residues. Germline lookup yields CDR1 SGDLS and CDR2 YYNGEE.

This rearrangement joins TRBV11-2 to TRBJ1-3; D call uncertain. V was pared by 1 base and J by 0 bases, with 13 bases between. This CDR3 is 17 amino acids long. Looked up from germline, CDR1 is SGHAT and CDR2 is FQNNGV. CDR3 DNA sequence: TGTGCCAGCAGCTTAGCCCGGAGACCAAACTCTGGAAACACCATATATTTT. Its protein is CASSLARRPNSGNTIYF.

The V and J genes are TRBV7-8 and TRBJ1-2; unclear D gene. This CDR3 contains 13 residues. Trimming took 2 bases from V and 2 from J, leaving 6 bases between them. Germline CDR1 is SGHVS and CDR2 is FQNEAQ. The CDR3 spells CASSLLGNYGYTF. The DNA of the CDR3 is TGTGCCAGCAGCTTATTGGGAAACTATGGCTACACCTTC.

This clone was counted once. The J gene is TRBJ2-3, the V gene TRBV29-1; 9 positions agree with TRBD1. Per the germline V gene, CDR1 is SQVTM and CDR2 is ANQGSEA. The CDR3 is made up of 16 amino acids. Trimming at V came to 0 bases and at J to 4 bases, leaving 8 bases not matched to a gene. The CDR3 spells CSVEDWGQGAADTQYF. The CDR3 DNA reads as TGCAGCGTTGAAGATTGGGGACAGGGTGCGGCAGATACGCAGTATTTT.

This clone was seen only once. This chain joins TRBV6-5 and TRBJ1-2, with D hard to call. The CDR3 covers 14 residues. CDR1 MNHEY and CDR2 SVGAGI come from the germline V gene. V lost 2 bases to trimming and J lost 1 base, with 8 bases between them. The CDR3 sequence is CASSYAPGNYGYTF. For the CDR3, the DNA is TGTGCCAGCAGTTACGCTCCGGGTAACTATGGCTACACCTTC.

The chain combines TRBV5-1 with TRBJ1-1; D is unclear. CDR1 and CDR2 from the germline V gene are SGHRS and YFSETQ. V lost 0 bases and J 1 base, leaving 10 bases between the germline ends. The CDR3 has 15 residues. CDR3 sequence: CASSLAPGWNTEAFF. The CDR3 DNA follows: TGCGCCAGCAGCTTGGCGCCGGGGTGGAACACTGAAGCTTTCTTT.

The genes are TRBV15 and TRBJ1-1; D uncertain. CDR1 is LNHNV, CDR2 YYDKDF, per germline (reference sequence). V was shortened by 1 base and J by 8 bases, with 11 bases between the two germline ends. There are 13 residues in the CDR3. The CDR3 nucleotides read TGTGCCACCAGCAGAGTCGGCGGTCTCGAAGCTTTCTTT. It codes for CATSRVGGLEAFF.

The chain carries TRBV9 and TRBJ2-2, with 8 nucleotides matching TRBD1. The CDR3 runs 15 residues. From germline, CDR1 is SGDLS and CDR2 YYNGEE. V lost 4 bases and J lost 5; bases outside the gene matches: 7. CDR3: CASSPDRARTGELFF. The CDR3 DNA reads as TGTGCCAGCAGCCCGGACAGGGCAAGAACCGGGGAGCTGTTTTTT.

The DNA of the CDR3 is TGTGCCAGCAGTGACTCCTCCTACGAGCAGTACTTC. Encoded protein: CASSDSSYEQYF. The chain carries TRBV27 and TRBJ2-7; D not resolved. Germline lookup yields CDR1 MNHEY and CDR2 SMNVEV (reference sequence). The CDR3 has 12 residues. Trimming took 5 bases from V and 0 from J, leaving 5 bases between them.

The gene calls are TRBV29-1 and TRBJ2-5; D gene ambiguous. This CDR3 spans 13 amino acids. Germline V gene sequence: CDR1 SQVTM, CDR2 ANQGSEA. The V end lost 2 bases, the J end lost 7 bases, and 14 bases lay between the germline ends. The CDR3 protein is CSVEFSGVGTQYF. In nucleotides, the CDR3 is TGCAGCGTTGAATTCAGTGGGGTTGGGACCCAGTACTTC.

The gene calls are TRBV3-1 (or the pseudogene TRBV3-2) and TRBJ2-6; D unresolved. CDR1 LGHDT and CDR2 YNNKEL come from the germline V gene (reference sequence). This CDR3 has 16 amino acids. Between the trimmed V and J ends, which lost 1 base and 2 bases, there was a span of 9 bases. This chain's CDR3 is CASSQVATTGANVLTF. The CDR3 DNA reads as TGTGCCAGCAGCCAAGTAGCCACCACTGGGGCCAACGTCCTGACTTTC.

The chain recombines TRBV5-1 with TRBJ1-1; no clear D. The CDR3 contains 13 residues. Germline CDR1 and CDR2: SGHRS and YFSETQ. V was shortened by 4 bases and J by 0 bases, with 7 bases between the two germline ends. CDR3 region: CASSADVNTEAFF. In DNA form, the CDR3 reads TGCGCCAGCAGCGCGGACGTGAACACTGAAGCTTTCTTT. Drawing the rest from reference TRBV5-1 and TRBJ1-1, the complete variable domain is KAGVTQTPRYLIKTRGQQVTLSCSPISGHRSVSWYQQTPGQGLQFLFEYFSETQRNKGNFPGRFSGRQFSNSRSEMNVSTLELGDSALYLCASSADVNTEAFFGQGTRLTVV.

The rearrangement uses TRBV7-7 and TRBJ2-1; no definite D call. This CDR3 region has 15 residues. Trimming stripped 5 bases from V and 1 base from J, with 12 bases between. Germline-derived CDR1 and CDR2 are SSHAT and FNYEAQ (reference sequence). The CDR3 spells CASSQDGFSYNEQFF. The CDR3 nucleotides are TGTGCCAGCAGCCAGGACGGATTTTCCTACAATGAGCAGTTCTTC. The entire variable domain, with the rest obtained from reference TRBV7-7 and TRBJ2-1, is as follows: GAGVSQSPRYKVTKRGQDVTLRCDPISSHATLYWYQQALGQGPEFLTYFNYEAQPDKSGLPSDRFSAERPEGSISTLTIQRTEQRDSAMYRCASSQDGFSYNEQFFGPGTRLTVL.

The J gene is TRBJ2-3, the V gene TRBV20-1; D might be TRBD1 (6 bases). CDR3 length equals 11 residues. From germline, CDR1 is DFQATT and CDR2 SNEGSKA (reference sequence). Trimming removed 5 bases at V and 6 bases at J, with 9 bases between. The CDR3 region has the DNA TGCAGTGCTGGGGGCCGCGATACGCAGTATTTT. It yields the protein CSAGGRDTQYF.

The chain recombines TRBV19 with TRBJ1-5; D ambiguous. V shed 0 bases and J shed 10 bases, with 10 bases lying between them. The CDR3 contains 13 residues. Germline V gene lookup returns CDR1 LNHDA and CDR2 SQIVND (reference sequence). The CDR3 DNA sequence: TGTGCCAGTAGTATAGATATCAAGAGCCCCCAGCATTTT. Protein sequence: CASSIDIKSPQHF.

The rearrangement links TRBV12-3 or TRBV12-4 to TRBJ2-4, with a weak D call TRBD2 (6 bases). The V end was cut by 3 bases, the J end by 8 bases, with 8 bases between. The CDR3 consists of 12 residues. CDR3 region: CASSFGGDIQYF. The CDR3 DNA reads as TGTGCCAGCAGTTTTGGAGGGGACATTCAGTACTTC.

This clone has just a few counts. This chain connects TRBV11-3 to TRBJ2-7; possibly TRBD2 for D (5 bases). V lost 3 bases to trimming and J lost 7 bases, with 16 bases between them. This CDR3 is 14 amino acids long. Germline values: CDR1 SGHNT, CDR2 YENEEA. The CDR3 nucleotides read TGTGCCAGCAGCTTCGAGACTACGTCGAGGGAGCAGTACTTC. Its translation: CASSFETTSREQYF.

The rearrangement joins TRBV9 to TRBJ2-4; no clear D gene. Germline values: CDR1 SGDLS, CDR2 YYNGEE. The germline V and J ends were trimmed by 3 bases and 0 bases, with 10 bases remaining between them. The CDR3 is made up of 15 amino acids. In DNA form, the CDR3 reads TGTGCCAGCAGCGAGATGGGCGGAGCCAAAAACATTCAGTACTTC. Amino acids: CASSEMGGAKNIQYF.

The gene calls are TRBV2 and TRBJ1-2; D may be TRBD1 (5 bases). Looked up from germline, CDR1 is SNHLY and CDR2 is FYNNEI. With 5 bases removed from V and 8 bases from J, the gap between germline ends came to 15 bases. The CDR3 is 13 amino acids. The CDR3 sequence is CASSRGRIGGYTF. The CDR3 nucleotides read TGTGCCAGCAGTAGGGGTCGGATAGGCGGCTACACCTTC. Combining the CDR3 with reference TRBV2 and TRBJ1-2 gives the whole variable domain EPEVTQTPSHQVTQMGQEVILRCVPISNHLYFYWYRQILGQKVEFLVSFYNNEISEKSEIFDDQFSVERPDGSNFTLKIRSTKLEDSAMYFCASSRGRIGGYTFGSGTRLTVV.

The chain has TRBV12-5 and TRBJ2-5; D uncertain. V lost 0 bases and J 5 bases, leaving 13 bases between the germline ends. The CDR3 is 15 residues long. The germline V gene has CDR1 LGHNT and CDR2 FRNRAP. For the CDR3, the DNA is TGTGCTAGTGGTTTGGTACTAAGTTCCTTGGAGACCCAGTACTTC. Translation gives CASGLVLSSLETQYF.

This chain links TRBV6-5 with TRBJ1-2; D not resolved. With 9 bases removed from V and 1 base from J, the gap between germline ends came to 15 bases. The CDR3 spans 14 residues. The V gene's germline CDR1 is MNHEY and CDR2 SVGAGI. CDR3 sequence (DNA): TGTGCCAGTACCTATTCAATAAGTAACTATGGCTACACCTTC. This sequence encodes CASTYSISNYGYTF.

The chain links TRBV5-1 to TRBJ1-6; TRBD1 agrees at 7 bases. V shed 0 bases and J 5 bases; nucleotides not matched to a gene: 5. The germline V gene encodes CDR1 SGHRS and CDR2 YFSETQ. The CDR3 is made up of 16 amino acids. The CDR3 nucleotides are TGCGCCAGCAGCTTGGTCTCAGGGGGGGATAATTCACCCCTCCACTTT. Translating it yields CASSLVSGGDNSPLHF.

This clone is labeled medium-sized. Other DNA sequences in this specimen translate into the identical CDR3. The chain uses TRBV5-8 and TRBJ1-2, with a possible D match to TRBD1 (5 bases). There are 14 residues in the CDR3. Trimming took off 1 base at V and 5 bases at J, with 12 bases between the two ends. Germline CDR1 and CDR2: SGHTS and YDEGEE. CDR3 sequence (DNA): TGTGCCAGCAGCTTGTTGCAGGGAGGGTATGGCTACACCTTC. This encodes CASSLLQGGYGYTF.